The text below deals with one T cell receptor (beta chain). The length of the CDR3 is 12 residues. Trimming left V 3 bases short and J 15 bases short, with 15 bases between. CDR1 is MDHEN, CDR2 SYDVKM, per germline. TCRdb passed the RT-PCR reads through MiXCR, listing each CDR3 protein once. The repertoire consists of about 700,000 distinct CDR3 sequences, with 12% to 15% occurring once and the leading ten covering 3.6%. The specimen sequenced was memory CD4+ T cells from blood. The V call is TRBV28, the J call TRBJ1-5, with a weak D call TRBD1 (5 bases). This sequence originates from a female donor in good health, serving as a healthy control. CDR3 DNA: TGTGCCAGCAGTTTTGGGGCCCGAGGGTCGCATTTT. It encodes CASSFGARGSHF.